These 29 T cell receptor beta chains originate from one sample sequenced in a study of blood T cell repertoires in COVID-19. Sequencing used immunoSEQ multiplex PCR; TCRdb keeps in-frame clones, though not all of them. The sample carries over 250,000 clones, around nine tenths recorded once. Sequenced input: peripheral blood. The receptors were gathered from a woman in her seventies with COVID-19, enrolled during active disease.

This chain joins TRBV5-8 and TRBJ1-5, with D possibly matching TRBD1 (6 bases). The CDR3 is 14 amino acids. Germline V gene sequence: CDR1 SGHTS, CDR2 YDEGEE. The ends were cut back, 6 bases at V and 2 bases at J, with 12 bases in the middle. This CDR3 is CASTRGGGNQPQHF. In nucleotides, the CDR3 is TGTGCCAGCACTCGGGGGGGCGGCAATCAGCCCCAGCATTTT.

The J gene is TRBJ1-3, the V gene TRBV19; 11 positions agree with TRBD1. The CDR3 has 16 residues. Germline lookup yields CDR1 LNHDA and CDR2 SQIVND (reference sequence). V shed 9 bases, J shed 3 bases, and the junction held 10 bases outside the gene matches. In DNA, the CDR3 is TGTGCCAGCGCTTCCGGGACAGGGGGAGGTGGAAACACCATATATTTT. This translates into CASASGTGGGGNTIYF.

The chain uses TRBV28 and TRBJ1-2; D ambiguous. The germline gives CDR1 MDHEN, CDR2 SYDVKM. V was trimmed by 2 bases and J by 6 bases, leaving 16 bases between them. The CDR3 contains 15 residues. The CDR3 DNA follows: TGTGCCAGCAGTTTACAGGTCCCCATACTTCATGGCTACACCTTC. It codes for CASSLQVPILHGYTF.

CDR3 in DNA: TGTGCCAGCAGCCAACGAGGGCAAATCTCTGGAAACACCATATATTTT. This codes for CASSQRGQISGNTIYF. This chain connects TRBV13 to TRBJ1-3; no definite D call. The CDR3 has 16 residues. The V end was cut by 5 bases, the J end by 0 bases, with 14 bases between. Per the germline V gene, CDR1 is PRHDT and CDR2 is FYEKMQ (reference sequence).

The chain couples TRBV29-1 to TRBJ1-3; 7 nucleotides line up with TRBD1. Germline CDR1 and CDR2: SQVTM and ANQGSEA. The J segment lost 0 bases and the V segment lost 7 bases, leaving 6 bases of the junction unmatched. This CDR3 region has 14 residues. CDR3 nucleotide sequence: TGCAGCGCCCGGGACAGTATCTCTGGAAACACCATATATTTT. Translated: CSARDSISGNTIYF.

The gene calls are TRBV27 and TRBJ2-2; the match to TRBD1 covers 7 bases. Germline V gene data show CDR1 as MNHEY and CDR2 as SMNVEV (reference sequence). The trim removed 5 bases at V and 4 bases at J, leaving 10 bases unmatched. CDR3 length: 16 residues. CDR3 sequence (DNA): TGTGCCAGCAGTATGAAACCGGGACAGTTCACCGGGGAGCTGTTTTTT. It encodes CASSMKPGQFTGELFF.

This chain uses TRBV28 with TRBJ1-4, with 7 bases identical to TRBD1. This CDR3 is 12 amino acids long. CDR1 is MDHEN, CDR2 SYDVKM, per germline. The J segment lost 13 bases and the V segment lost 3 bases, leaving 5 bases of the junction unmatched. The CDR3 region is CASSLGDRLLFF. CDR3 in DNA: TGTGCCAGCAGTTTGGGGGACAGATTACTGTTTTTT.

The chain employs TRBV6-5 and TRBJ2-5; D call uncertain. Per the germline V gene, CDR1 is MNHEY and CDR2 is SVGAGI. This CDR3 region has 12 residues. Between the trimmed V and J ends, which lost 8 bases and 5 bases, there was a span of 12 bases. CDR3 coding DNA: TGTGCCAGCTCCAAGTCCCGGGAGACCCAGTACTTC. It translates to CASSKSRETQYF.

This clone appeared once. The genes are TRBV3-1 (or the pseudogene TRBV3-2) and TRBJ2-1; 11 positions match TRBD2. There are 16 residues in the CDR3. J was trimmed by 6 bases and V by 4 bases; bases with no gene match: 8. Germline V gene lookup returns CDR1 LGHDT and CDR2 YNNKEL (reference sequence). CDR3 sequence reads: CASSRNSGRAINEQFF. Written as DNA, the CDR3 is TGTGCCAGCAGCCGAAATAGCGGGAGGGCCATCAATGAGCAGTTCTTC.

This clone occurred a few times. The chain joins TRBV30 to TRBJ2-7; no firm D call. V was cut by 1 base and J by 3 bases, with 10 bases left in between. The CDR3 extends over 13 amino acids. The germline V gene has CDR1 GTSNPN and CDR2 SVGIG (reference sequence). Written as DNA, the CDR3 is TGTGCCTGGAGTGCCGGCAACTACTACGAGCAGTACTTC. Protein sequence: CAWSAGNYYEQYF.

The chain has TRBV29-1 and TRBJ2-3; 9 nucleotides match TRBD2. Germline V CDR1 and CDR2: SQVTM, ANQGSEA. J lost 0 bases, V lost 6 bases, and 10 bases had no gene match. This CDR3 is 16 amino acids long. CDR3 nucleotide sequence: TGCAGCGTGGGAGCGGGAGGTCTACCCAGCACAGATACGCAGTATTTT. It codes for CSVGAGGLPSTDTQYF.

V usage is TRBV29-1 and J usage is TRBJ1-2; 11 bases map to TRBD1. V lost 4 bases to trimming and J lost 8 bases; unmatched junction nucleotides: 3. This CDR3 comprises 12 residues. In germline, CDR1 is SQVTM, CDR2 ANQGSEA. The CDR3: CSVGDRGFGYTF. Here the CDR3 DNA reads TGCAGCGTTGGGGACAGGGGGTTCGGCTACACCTTC.

The CDR3 DNA sequence: TGTGCCAGTAGTACAGGAACAGGGGGCACTGAAGCTTTCTTT. Protein: CASSTGTGGTEAFF. V usage is TRBV19 and J usage is TRBJ1-1, with TRBD1 matching 8 bases. V was pared by 4 bases and J by 4 bases, with 5 bases of the junction left unmatched. This CDR3 has 14 amino acids. Germline V gene data show CDR1 as LNHDA and CDR2 as SQIVND (reference sequence).

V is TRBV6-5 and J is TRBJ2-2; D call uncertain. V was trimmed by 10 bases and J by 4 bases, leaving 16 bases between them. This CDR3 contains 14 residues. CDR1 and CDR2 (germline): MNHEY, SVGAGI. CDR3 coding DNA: TGTGCCACCACTGGCCAGGTGGGCACCGGGGAGCTGTTTTTT. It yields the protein CATTGQVGTGELFF.

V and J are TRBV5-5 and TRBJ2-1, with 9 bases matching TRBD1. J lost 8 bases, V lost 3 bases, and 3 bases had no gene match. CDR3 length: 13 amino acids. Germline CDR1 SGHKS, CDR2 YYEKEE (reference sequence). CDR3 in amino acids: CASSWGTGYEQFF. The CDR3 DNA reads TGTGCCAGCAGCTGGGGGACAGGGTATGAGCAGTTCTTC.

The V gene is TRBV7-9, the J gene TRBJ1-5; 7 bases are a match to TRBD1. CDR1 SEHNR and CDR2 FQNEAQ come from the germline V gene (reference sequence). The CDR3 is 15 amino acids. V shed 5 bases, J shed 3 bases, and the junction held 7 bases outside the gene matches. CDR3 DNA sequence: TGTGCCAGCAGCACCGGACAGGTTTCCAATCAGCCCCAGCATTTT. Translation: CASSTGQVSNQPQHF.

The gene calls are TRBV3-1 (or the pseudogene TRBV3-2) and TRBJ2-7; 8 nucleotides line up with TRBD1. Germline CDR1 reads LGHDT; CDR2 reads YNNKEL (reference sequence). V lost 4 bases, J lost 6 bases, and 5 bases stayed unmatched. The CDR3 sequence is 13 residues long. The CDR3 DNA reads TGTGCCAGCAGCCCTGACAGGGGATCCGAGCAGTACTTC. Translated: CASSPDRGSEQYF.

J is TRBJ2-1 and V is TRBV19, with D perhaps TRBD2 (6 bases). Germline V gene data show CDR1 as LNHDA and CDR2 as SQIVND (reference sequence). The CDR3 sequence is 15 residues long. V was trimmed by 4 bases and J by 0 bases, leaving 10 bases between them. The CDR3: CASSTTSGSYNEQFF. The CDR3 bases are TGTGCCAGTAGTACGACTAGTGGCTCCTACAATGAGCAGTTCTTC.

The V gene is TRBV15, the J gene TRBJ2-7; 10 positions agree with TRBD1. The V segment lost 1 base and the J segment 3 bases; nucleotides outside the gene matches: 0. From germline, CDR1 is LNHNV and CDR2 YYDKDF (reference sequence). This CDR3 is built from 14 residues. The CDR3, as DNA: TGTGCCACCAGCAGAGGGACAGGGGGCTACGAGCAGTACTTC. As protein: CATSRGTGGYEQYF.

CDR3 sequence (DNA): TGTGCCAGCAGTTACGGGGGGGCTAGCACAGATACGCAGTATTTT. It encodes CASSYGGASTDTQYF. The chain is built from TRBV6-5 and TRBJ2-3, with D possibly TRBD2 on 7 matching bases. Trimming removed 2 bases from V and 0 bases from J, with 9 bases in between. The germline V gene has CDR1 MNHEY and CDR2 SVGAGI. The CDR3 loop spans 15 amino acids.

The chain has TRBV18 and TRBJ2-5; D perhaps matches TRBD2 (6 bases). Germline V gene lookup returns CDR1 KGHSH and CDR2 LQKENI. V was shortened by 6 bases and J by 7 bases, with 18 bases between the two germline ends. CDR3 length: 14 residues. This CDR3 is CASSRSDGGGTQYF. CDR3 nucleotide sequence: TGTGCCAGCTCTCGATCGGACGGGGGAGGGACCCAGTACTTC.

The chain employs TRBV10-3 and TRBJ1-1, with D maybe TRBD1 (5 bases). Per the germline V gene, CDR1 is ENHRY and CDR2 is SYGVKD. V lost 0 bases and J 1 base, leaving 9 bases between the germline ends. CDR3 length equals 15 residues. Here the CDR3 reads CAISESQGGNTEAFF. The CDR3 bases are TGTGCCATCAGTGAGTCGCAGGGAGGGAACACTGAAGCTTTCTTT.

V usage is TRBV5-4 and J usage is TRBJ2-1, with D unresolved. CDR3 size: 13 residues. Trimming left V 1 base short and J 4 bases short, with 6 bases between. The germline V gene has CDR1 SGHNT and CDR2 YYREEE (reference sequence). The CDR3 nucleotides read TGTGCCAGCAGCTTGACACCGTACAATGAGCAGTTCTTC. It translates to CASSLTPYNEQFF. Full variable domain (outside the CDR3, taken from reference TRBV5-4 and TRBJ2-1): ETGVTQSPTHLIKTRGQQVTLRCSSQSGHNTVSWYQQALGQGPQFIFQYYREEENGRGNFPPRFSGLQFPNYSSELNVNALELDDSALYLCASSLTPYNEQFFGPGTRLTVL.

In DNA, the CDR3 is TGTGCCAGCAGCTTCACAGGGGACTATGGCTACACCTTC. Its protein product is CASSFTGDYGYTF. V usage is TRBV27 and J usage is TRBJ1-2; 7 nucleotides line up with TRBD1. CDR3 length equals 13 residues. The junction had 4 bases not matched to a gene; V was cut back by 6 bases and J by 3 bases. Germline CDR1 is MNHEY and CDR2 is SMNVEV (reference sequence).

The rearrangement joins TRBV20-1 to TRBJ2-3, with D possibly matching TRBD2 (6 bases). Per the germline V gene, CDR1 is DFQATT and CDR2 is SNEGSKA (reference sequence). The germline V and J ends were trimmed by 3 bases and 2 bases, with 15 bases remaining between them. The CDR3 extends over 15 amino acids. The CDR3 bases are TGCAGTGCTAGTTCGGGGGAGCCCATCACAGATACGCAGTATTTT. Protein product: CSASSGEPITDTQYF.

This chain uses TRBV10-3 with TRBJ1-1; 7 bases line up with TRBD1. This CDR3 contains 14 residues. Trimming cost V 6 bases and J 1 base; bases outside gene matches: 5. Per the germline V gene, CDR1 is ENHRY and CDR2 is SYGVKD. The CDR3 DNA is TGTGCCATCAGATTGGGACAGACGAACACTGAAGCTTTCTTT. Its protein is CAIRLGQTNTEAFF.

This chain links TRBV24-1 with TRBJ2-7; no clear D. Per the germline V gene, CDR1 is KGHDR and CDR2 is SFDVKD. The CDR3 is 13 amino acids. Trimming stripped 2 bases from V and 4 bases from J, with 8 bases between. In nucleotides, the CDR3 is TGTGCCACCAGTGATTCGTTTGCGTACGAGCAGTACTTC. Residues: CATSDSFAYEQYF.

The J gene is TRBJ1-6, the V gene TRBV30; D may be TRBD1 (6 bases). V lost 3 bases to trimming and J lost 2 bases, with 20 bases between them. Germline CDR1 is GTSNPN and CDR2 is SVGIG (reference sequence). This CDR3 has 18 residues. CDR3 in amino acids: CAWRGASGPGAYNSPLHF. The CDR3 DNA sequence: TGTGCCTGGAGAGGGGCCTCGGGGCCAGGGGCCTATAATTCACCCCTCCACTTT.

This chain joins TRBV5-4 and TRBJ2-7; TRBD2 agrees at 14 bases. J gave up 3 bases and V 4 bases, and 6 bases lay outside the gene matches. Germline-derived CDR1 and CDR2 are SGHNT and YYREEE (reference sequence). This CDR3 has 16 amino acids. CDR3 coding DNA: TGTGCCAGCAGCCGGGGACTAGCGGGAGTAGGCTACGAGCAGTACTTC. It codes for CASSRGLAGVGYEQYF.